Shown below are 20 T cell receptor beta chains from a single sample sequenced in a study of T cells in Graves' hyperthyroidism and ophthalmopathy. TCR beta CDR3 region amplification was performed from RNA transcripts. TCR CDR3 underwent first-round RT-PCR with the HTBI primer set. TCRdb re-called the multiplex PCR reads through MiXCR, storing one row per CDR3 protein. The table shows about 540,000 distinct CDR3 sequences, with just over 45% occurring only once. The material sequenced was peripheral blood or thyroid tissue (not recorded which). The receptor source for this set is a young woman with Graves' hyperthyroidism.

Worth noting for this clonotype: A much larger clone lies one base from this, so it may be a read error. The V call is TRBV2, the J call TRBJ2-7, with D perhaps TRBD1 (8 bases). Germline V gene sequence: CDR1 SNHLY, CDR2 FYNNEI. The CDR3 length is 13 residues. CDR3 sequence reads: CTSSGTGLSEQYF. The CDR3 nucleotides are TGTACCAGCAGCGGGACAGGTCTGAGCGAGCAGTACTTC. Complete variable domain (other parts from reference TRBV2 and TRBJ2-7): EPEVTQTPSHQVTQMGQEVILRCVPISNHLYFYWYRQILGQKVEFLVSFYNNEISEKSEIFDDQFSVERPDGSNFTLKIRSTKLEDSAMYFCTSSGTGLSEQYFGPGTRLTVT.

The chain combines TRBV20-1 with TRBJ1-5; D is perhaps TRBD1 (5 bases). Trimming removed 3 bases at V and 2 bases at J, with 17 bases between. Germline V gene data show CDR1 as DFQATT and CDR2 as SNEGSKA (reference sequence). The CDR3 contains 16 residues. The CDR3 sequence is CSASSSSLGGNQPQHF. The CDR3 DNA sequence: TGCAGTGCTAGTTCCTCATCCCTGGGGGGCAATCAGCCCCAGCATTTT.

The chain recombines TRBV10-3 with TRBJ2-7; 8 bases agree with TRBD1. Looked up from germline, CDR1 is ENHRY and CDR2 is SYGVKD. The CDR3 is made up of 12 amino acids. Trimming took 10 bases from V and 5 from J; bases not matched to a gene: 7. The DNA of the CDR3 is TGTGCCAGCGGGGACAGGCTCCACGAGCAGTACTTC. Translating it yields CASGDRLHEQYF.

Notes on this clonotype: The CDR3 carries no conserved terminal phenylalanine or tryptophan, so it likely arises from a read error. The V call is TRBV12-3 or TRBV12-4, the J call TRBJ2-6; no firm D call. This CDR3 is built from 14 residues. V gave up 6 bases and J gave up 4 bases, with 10 bases separating them. CDR3 nucleotide sequence: TGTGCCAGCAGCCAAGATGCCGGGGCCAACGTCCTGACTTTG. This translates into CASSQDAGANVLTL.

Ten or more counts support this clonotype. V and J are TRBV2 and TRBJ2-2, with unresolved D. V was cut by 2 bases and J by 6 bases, with 13 bases left in between. Germline lookup yields CDR1 SNHLY and CDR2 FYNNEI. This CDR3 is built from 15 residues. The DNA for the CDR3 is TGTGCCAGCAGTGAAAAGCTCCCTCGGGCCGGGGAGCTGTTTTTT. This translates into CASSEKLPRAGELFF.

This clonotype was detected only once. This sequence joins TRBV24-1 and TRBJ2-2, with a possible D match to TRBD2 (6 bases). Trimming removed 0 bases at V and 7 bases at J, with 14 bases between. Germline V lookup: CDR1 KGHDR, CDR2 SFDVKD. This CDR3 region has 16 residues. The CDR3 here is CATSDLNSGGIGELFF. The CDR3 nucleotides are TGTGCCACCAGTGATTTGAATAGCGGAGGCATCGGGGAGCTGTTTTTT.

This clonotype has at least ten counts. The chain couples TRBV29-1 to TRBJ2-5, with 13 nucleotides matching TRBD2. The CDR3 spans 15 residues. Germline values: CDR1 SQVTM, CDR2 ANQGSEA. V lost 5 bases, J lost 5 bases, and 8 bases stayed unmatched. The CDR3 region is CSVHTSGRAWETQYF. The CDR3 nucleotides are TGCAGCGTTCACACTAGCGGGAGGGCCTGGGAGACCCAGTACTTC. Using reference TRBV29-1 and TRBJ2-5 for the parts outside the CDR3, the full variable domain is SAVISQKPSRDICQRGTSLTIQCQVDSQVTMMFWYRQQPGQSLTLIATANQGSEATYESGFVIDKFPISRPNLTFSTLTVSNMSPEDSSIYLCSVHTSGRAWETQYFGPGTRLLVL.

The J gene is TRBJ2-2, the V gene TRBV29-1; 10 bases are shared with TRBD1. V trimming: 5 bases; J trimming: 7 bases; junction bases outside the gene matches: 7. This CDR3 has 14 amino acids. The V gene's germline CDR1 is SQVTM and CDR2 ANQGSEA. DNA for the CDR3: TGCAGCGTTTCCCCGGGACAGGGGATCGGGGAGCTGTTTTTT. Encoded protein: CSVSPGQGIGELFF.

The rearrangement links TRBV11-2 to TRBJ1-2, with a possible D match to TRBD1 (6 bases). The CDR3 totals 17 residues. The germline V and J ends were trimmed by 5 bases and 8 bases, with 27 bases remaining between them. Germline V lookup: CDR1 SGHAT, CDR2 FQNNGV. CDR3 sequence: CASSPPPQGLDGWGYTF. The DNA of the CDR3 is TGTGCCAGCAGCCCCCCTCCACAGGGATTGGATGGCTGGGGCTACACCTTC.

This clonotype was recorded a few times. The V and J genes are TRBV7-4 and TRBJ2-7; 7 bases are a match to TRBD2. J gave up 5 bases and V 5 bases, and 6 bases lay outside the gene matches. The CDR3 length is 13 residues. Germline-derived CDR1 and CDR2 are SGHVT and SQSDAQ. The CDR3 sequence is CASSQFGGDEQYF. In DNA form, the CDR3 reads TGTGCCAGCAGCCAATTTGGGGGGGACGAGCAGTACTTC.

There are many counts of this clonotype. V is TRBV10-3 and J is TRBJ2-2, with 10 bases aligning to TRBD2. The germline V gene encodes CDR1 ENHRY and CDR2 SYGVKD. J gave up 4 bases and V 6 bases, and 5 bases lay outside the gene matches. The length of the CDR3 is 15 residues. CDR3 in amino acids: CAISKAGGLTGELFF. The CDR3 DNA reads as TGTGCCATCAGCAAAGCGGGAGGGCTCACCGGGGAGCTGTTTTTT.

The chain carries TRBV2 and TRBJ1-4, with 9 bases fitting TRBD1. Germline V gene lookup returns CDR1 SNHLY and CDR2 FYNNEI. The trim removed 7 bases at V and 7 bases at J, leaving 10 bases unmatched. The CDR3 consists of 15 residues. CDR3 loop: CASTYTGGSREKLFF. The CDR3 coding sequence is TGTGCCAGCACTTACACAGGGGGCTCGCGTGAAAAACTGTTTTTT.

The sample holds many counts of this clonotype. The chain has TRBV29-1 and TRBJ1-2, with 7 bases lining up with TRBD1. Trimming took 4 bases from V and 3 from J; bases not matched to a gene: 8. This CDR3 contains 14 residues. Germline values: CDR1 SQVTM, CDR2 ANQGSEA. In DNA, the CDR3 is TGCAGCGTTGCTAGGGGGCTAGAGGACTATGGCTACACCTTC. Translating it yields CSVARGLEDYGYTF.

This clonotype was counted only a few times. The CDR3 is CASRQTSGSAYEQYF. In DNA form, the CDR3 reads TGTGCCAGCAGACAGACTAGCGGGAGTGCGTACGAGCAGTACTTC. J is TRBJ2-7 and V is TRBV7-9; TRBD2 matches at 12 bases. Trimming took 6 bases from V and 4 from J; bases not matched to a gene: 7. Germline V gives CDR1 SEHNR, CDR2 FQNEAQ (reference sequence). The length of the CDR3 is 15 residues. The full variable domain, completed using reference TRBV7-9 and TRBJ2-7, is DTGVSQNPRHKITKRGQNVTFRCDPISEHNRLYWYRQTLGQGPEFLTYFQNEAQLEKSRLLSDRFSAERPKGSFSTLEIQRTEQGDSAMYLCASRQTSGSAYEQYFGPGTRLTVT.

This clonotype was detected a few times. V usage is TRBV9 and J usage is TRBJ2-5; D may be TRBD1 (6 bases). Trimming stripped 0 bases from V and 4 bases from J, with 22 bases between. Germline CDR1 reads SGDLS; CDR2 reads YYNGEE. CDR3 size: 18 residues. CDR3 bases: TGTGCCAGCAGCGTAGCTACGGATGGCAGGGGACATGTAGAGACCCAGTACTTC. Translation: CASSVATDGRGHVETQYF.

The rearrangement joins TRBV7-8 to TRBJ2-7, with 11 bases that match TRBD2. Trimming at V came to 6 bases and at J to 10 bases, leaving 17 bases not matched to a gene. Germline lookup yields CDR1 SGHVS and CDR2 FQNEAQ. The CDR3 has 16 residues. For the CDR3, the DNA is TGTGCCAGCAGTGAAGCGCTTCGGCTAGCGGGAGGAACCCAGTACTTC. Protein: CASSEALRLAGGTQYF.

The rearrangement uses TRBV10-3 and TRBJ1-3, with 7 nucleotides matching TRBD1. Germline lookup yields CDR1 ENHRY and CDR2 SYGVKD. The CDR3 length is 15 residues. With V trimmed by 3 bases and J by 0 bases, 2 bases remained unmatched. The CDR3 DNA follows: TGTGCCATCAGTGACGGGACAGACTCTGGAAACACCATATATTTT. Translation gives CAISDGTDSGNTIYF.

The chain joins TRBV11-2 to TRBJ2-3, with D possibly being TRBD2 (7 bases). The CDR3 is made up of 11 amino acids. With 3 bases removed from V and 13 bases from J, the gap between germline ends came to 11 bases. The germline gives CDR1 SGHAT, CDR2 FQNNGV. CDR3 in DNA: TGTGCCAGCAGCTTCGAGGGGGGGGAGTATTTT. It specifies CASSFEGGEYF.

In DNA, the CDR3 is TGCAGTGCTAAAAACCAGGGCTCTGGCTACACCTTC. Encoded protein: CSAKNQGSGYTF. This rearrangement joins TRBV20-1 to TRBJ1-2, with D possibly matching TRBD1 (5 bases). This CDR3 contains 12 residues. Germline V gene lookup returns CDR1 DFQATT and CDR2 SNEGSKA (reference sequence). Trimming shortened V by 4 bases and J by 7 bases, and 13 bases separated the two germline ends.

V is TRBV10-3 and J is TRBJ1-5, with TRBD1 identical over 9 bases. Germline CDR1 ENHRY, CDR2 SYGVKD. V lost 8 bases, J lost 4 bases, and 12 bases stayed unmatched. The CDR3 contains 16 residues. CDR3 residues: CAIQDRAGTGNQPQHF. The CDR3 DNA reads as TGTGCCATCCAGGATCGAGCGGGGACAGGGAATCAGCCCCAGCATTTT.